This T cell receptor (beta chain) is from a study of Graves' ophthalmopathy and Graves' hyperthyroidism. The authors amplified TCR beta CDR3 regions, and they did so from RNA transcripts for repertoire sequencing. The first round was an RT-PCR with HTBI primers, and the second round was a multiplex PCR. TCRdb re-called the multiplex PCR reads with MiXCR, one entry per CDR3 protein. The sample lists about 500,000 distinct CDR3 sequences, about two fifths seen once, with 4% to 5% in the top ten. Certain patients, namely those with other autoimmune diseases, uncontrolled infections, pregnancy or lactation, were excluded. Germline V gene sequence: CDR1 SGHTA, CDR2 FQGNSA. The CDR3 consists of 17 residues. V trimming: 5 bases; J trimming: 4 bases; junction bases outside the gene matches: 15.

This TCR was recovered from an adult man with Graves' hyperthyroidism. This sequence joins TRBV7-2 and TRBJ1-1; TRBD1 agrees at 8 bases. Sequenced: peripheral blood or thyroid tissue (not recorded which). CDR3 residues: CASSVGRTGYLGTEAFF. The CDR3 nucleotides are TGTGCCAGCAGCGTGGGACGGACAGGGTACTTGGGCACTGAAGCTTTCTTT.